The 18 T cell receptor beta chains below come from one sample, sequenced in a study of T cells in Graves' hyperthyroidism and ophthalmopathy. RNA transcripts served as the template for amplifying TCR beta CDR3 regions. Carried out on the TCR CDR3, a first-round RT-PCR used the HTBI primer set. TCRdb reanalysed the multiplex PCR reads using MiXCR and keeps one entry per CDR3 protein. The table shows about 420,000 distinct CDR3 sequences, with around 13% occurring only once. What was sequenced was blood. All receptors come from a woman younger than 30 with Graves' hyperthyroidism.

V gene TRBV13 combines with J gene TRBJ2-7, with D perhaps matching TRBD2 (6 bases). This CDR3 is built from 16 residues. V shed 2 bases and J shed 0 bases, with 14 bases lying between them. Germline CDR1 reads PRHDT; CDR2 reads FYEKMQ (reference sequence). In DNA form, the CDR3 reads TGTGCCAGCAGCTTAAGGCCTAGCGATGACTCCTACGAGCAGTACTTC. Its protein product is CASSLRPSDDSYEQYF.

This clonotype was seen many times. This CDR3 is CSARSSGRYNEQFF. For the CDR3, the DNA is TGCAGTGCTAGATCTAGCGGGAGATACAATGAGCAGTTCTTC. This chain connects TRBV20-1 to TRBJ2-1; 10 bases are a match to TRBD2. CDR1 and CDR2 (germline): DFQATT, SNEGSKA (reference sequence). V gave up 2 bases and J gave up 4 bases; unmatched junction bases: 2. This CDR3 has 14 residues.

The rearrangement uses TRBV19 and TRBJ1-1, with D uncertain. V lost 0 bases, J lost 2 bases, and 10 bases lay in between. The germline gives CDR1 LNHDA, CDR2 SQIVND (reference sequence). The CDR3 runs 15 residues. DNA of the CDR3: TGTGCCAGTAGTATAGAAGGACTCTCAAACACTGAAGCTTTCTTT. Amino acids: CASSIEGLSNTEAFF.

This clonotype was recorded many times. This rearrangement joins TRBV5-1 to TRBJ2-7; no clear D gene. CDR3 length equals 14 residues. Looked up from germline, CDR1 is SGHRS and CDR2 is YFSETQ. Trimming took 6 bases from V and 0 from J, leaving 13 bases between them. The CDR3 sequence: CASTWAEASYEQYF. The CDR3 DNA follows: TGCGCCAGCACCTGGGCGGAAGCCTCCTACGAGCAGTACTTC.

The sample holds a few counts of this clonotype. The chain combines TRBV7-2 with TRBJ2-3; D is ambiguous. The CDR3 length is 13 residues. Trimming stripped 5 bases from V and 3 bases from J, with 9 bases between. Per germline, CDR1 SGHTA and CDR2 FQGNSA. Here the CDR3 reads CASSASITDTQYF. DNA for the CDR3: TGTGCCAGCAGCGCCTCTATAACAGATACGCAGTATTTT.

This clonotype was seen many times. The chain joins TRBV3-1 to TRBJ2-7, with 7 nucleotides matching TRBD1. Unmatched junction bases numbered 6, after V lost 5 bases and J lost 5 bases. Germline V gives CDR1 LGHDT, CDR2 YNNKEL (reference sequence). The CDR3 sequence is 13 residues long. Here the CDR3 reads CASSASTGNEQYF. The CDR3 DNA reads as TGTGCCAGCAGCGCCTCGACAGGGAACGAGCAGTACTTC.

This clonotype was recorded many times. The gene calls are TRBV28 and TRBJ1-2; D gene uncertain. Germline values: CDR1 MDHEN, CDR2 SYDVKM. CDR3 length: 13 amino acids. Trimming pared 6 bases from V and 1 base from J, leaving 9 bases between. CDR3: CASRVSFNYGYTF. The DNA of the CDR3 is TGTGCCAGCAGGGTTAGCTTTAACTATGGCTACACCTTC.

Ten or more counts support this clonotype. This chain joins TRBV6-1 and TRBJ2-1, with 11 bases fitting TRBD2. Per the germline V gene, CDR1 is MNHNS and CDR2 is SASEGT. Trimming removed 6 bases from V and 5 bases from J; junction bases left unmatched: 24. The CDR3 length is 21 residues. The CDR3: CASRGRLAGPVVVKPNNEQFF. CDR3 DNA sequence: TGTGCCAGCAGGGGAAGACTAGCGGGACCAGTCGTTGTGAAGCCGAACAATGAGCAGTTCTTC.

This clonotype was observed many times. This rearrangement joins TRBV29-1 to TRBJ2-1; 11 bases map to TRBD2. The J segment lost 6 bases and the V segment lost 0 bases, leaving 7 bases of the junction unmatched. Germline assignment: CDR1 SQVTM and CDR2 ANQGSEA. The CDR3 loop spans 16 amino acids. The CDR3 reads CSVEDPASGRFNEQFF. The CDR3 coding sequence is TGCAGCGTTGAAGATCCCGCTAGCGGGAGGTTCAATGAGCAGTTCTTC.

The table lists this clonotype with many counts. The gene calls are TRBV28 and TRBJ1-1; D remains ambiguous. CDR3 length: 13 residues. V lost 6 bases, J lost 8 bases, and 16 bases lay in between. CDR1 and CDR2 from the germline V gene are MDHEN and SYDVKM. The CDR3 DNA sequence: TGTGCCAGCAGAGGTGCGGGCCCGGTGGAAGCTTTCTTT. As protein: CASRGAGPVEAFF.

This clonotype was counted at least ten times. The chain combines TRBV28 with TRBJ2-3, with a possible D match to TRBD2 (6 bases). Trimming removed 5 bases at V and 0 bases at J, with 24 bases between. CDR1 MDHEN and CDR2 SYDVKM come from the germline V gene. The CDR3 is 19 residues long. Here the CDR3 DNA reads TGTGCCAGCAGTCCGAGTCACCCCGGGACTGATTCTAGCACAGATACGCAGTATTTT. Amino acids: CASSPSHPGTDSSTDTQYF.

This chain connects TRBV6-5 to TRBJ1-4; possible D gene TRBD1, 5 bases. CDR3 length: 14 residues. Trimming took off 2 bases at V and 8 bases at J, with 12 bases between the two ends. Germline V gene data show CDR1 as MNHEY and CDR2 as SVGAGI. The CDR3 here is CASSYDQGGEKLFF. The CDR3 DNA reads as TGTGCCAGCAGTTACGATCAGGGAGGGGAAAAACTGTTTTTT.

The chain combines TRBV2 with TRBJ2-3; TRBD1 matches 9 bases. The CDR3 contains 16 residues. Losses at the gene ends were 4 bases for V and 9 bases for J; bases not matched to a gene: 14. The germline CDR1 and CDR2 sequences are SNHLY and FYNNEI. Here the CDR3 reads CASSGTPGQGMATQYF. The CDR3 coding sequence is TGTGCCAGCAGTGGAACCCCGGGACAGGGAATGGCGACGCAGTATTTT.

The rearrangement uses TRBV4-1 and TRBJ2-7; D possibly uses TRBD1 or TRBD2 (5 bases each). CDR3 length: 16 residues. Trimming removed 1 base at V and 2 bases at J, with 15 bases between. Per germline, CDR1 MGHRA and CDR2 YSYEKL. CDR3 sequence: CASSQGTGTQAYEQYF. CDR3 DNA: TGCGCCAGCAGCCAAGGTACCGGGACGCAAGCCTACGAGCAGTACTTC.

The sample holds many counts of this clonotype. The chain combines TRBV6-1 with TRBJ1-5, with D hard to call. Germline V gene data show CDR1 as MNHNS and CDR2 as SASEGT. V was clipped by 5 bases and J by 0 bases, with 14 bases between them. The CDR3 spans 16 residues. The DNA for the CDR3 is TGTGCCAGCAGTCAAAAGGACGGTCATAGCAATCAGCCCCAGCATTTT. This encodes CASSQKDGHSNQPQHF.

This clonotype was counted between two and nine times. The CDR3 nucleotides are TGTGCCAGCAGGAGCAGGGAAGCTTTCTTT. This codes for CASRSREAFF. The V gene is TRBV28, the J gene TRBJ1-1; D call uncertain. The CDR3 has 10 residues. CDR1 and CDR2 from the germline V gene are MDHEN and SYDVKM. Deletions cut 6 bases from V and 8 bases from J, with 7 bases between.

This clonotype was observed at least ten times. The chain combines TRBV6-1 with TRBJ1-2; 9 bases are a match to TRBD1. V shed 6 bases and J 5 bases; nucleotides not matched to a gene: 10. CDR3 size: 15 residues. The germline V gene has CDR1 MNHNS and CDR2 SASEGT. The CDR3 coding sequence is TGTGCCAGCAGGCCATCCGGGACAGGGAAATATGGCTACACCTTC. Translation gives CASRPSGTGKYGYTF.

This clonotype was seen more than once but under ten times. V usage is TRBV7-9 and J usage is TRBJ2-2; the match to TRBD1 covers 10 bases. This CDR3 region has 17 residues. Germline V CDR1 and CDR2: SEHNR, FQNEAQ (reference sequence). V gave up 5 bases and J gave up 5 bases; unmatched junction bases: 11. The DNA for the CDR3 is TGTGCCAGCAGCCCCCGGACAGGGGGTAGGAGGACCGGGGAGCTGTTTTTT. It yields the protein CASSPRTGGRRTGELFF.